The clone carrying this T cell receptor beta chain has at least ten counts. The entry originates in a study of regulatory T cells in long-lasting Graves disease. Study-level background: Persistent cases took antithyroid drugs over 5 years and stayed TSH receptor antibody positive.

V lost 0 bases and J lost 2, with 4 bases in between. Germline V gene sequence: CDR1 SGHTA, CDR2 FQGTGA. CDR3 length: 13 amino acids. iRepertoire HTBI primers and Arm-PCR of CDR3 regions built TCR beta libraries. As originally analysed: Throughout the samples, researchers identified 62 TRBV and approximately 15 TRBJ segments. Each CDR3 protein is one row after TCRdb ran MiXCR on the multiplex PCR reads. The V and J calls come from TCRdb's annotation, not from the publication. The data contain more than 650,000 distinct CDR3 sequences, about 30% of them singletons. This sample's time point: persistent/refractory GD, antithyroid drugs over 5 years with positive TRAb. Preparation of the TCR library used RNA extracted from PBMCs. Patients with Graves' disease were diagnosed by American Thyroid Association guidelines.

The chain recombines TRBV7-3 with TRBJ2-5; D ambiguous. This TCR came from a female donor with Graves disease. Sequences were derived from peripheral blood mononuclear cells (PBMCs), sampled when the disease was refractory, from a patient treated with antithyroid drugs. This CDR3 reads CASSLTVQETQYF. CDR3 coding DNA: TGTGCCAGCAGCTTAACAGTACAAGAGACCCAGTACTTC. Full variable domain (rest looked up from reference TRBV7-3 and TRBJ2-5): GAGVSQTPSNKVTEKGKYVELRCDPISGHTALYWYRQSLGQGPEFLIYFQGTGAADDSGLPNDRFFAVRPEGSVSTLKIQRTERGDSAVYLCASSLTVQETQYFGPGTRLLVL.